This is a list of T cell receptor beta chains from one sample in a study of T cells in Graves' hyperthyroidism and ophthalmopathy. One entry per CDR3 protein, called by TCRdb with MiXCR from the multiplex PCR reads. The profile shows under 65,000 distinct CDR3 sequences, roughly half of them singletons. Specimen: blood. The source of these receptors is an older woman with Graves' ophthalmopathy. Both conserved end residues are part of each CDR3. A D gene is named only where the DNA matches it firmly. For some rows the clone size is stated as once, few or many, or as a class when expanded; others skip it.

TRBV18	TRBJ2-7	-	many	CASSPDGGRYEQYF	TGTGCCAGCTCACCCGACGGGGGACGCTACGAGCAGTACTTC
TRBV4-3	TRBJ2-7	-	many	CASSQDRVYEQYF	TGCGCCAGCAGCCAAGACCGTGTTTACGAGCAGTACTTC
TRBV7-3	TRBJ2-7	TRBD2	-	CASRTSGSWEQYF	TGTGCCAGCAGGACTAGCGGGAGCTGGGAGCAGTACTTC
TRBV5-8	TRBJ1-1	TRBD1	many	CASSLNRGRTEAFF	TGTGCCAGCAGTTTAAACAGGGGGCGGACTGAAGCTTTCTTT
TRBV6-5	TRBJ2-7	TRBD2	many	CASSNYRTSGRPLSMEQYF	TGTGCCAGCAGTAACTACAGGACTAGCGGGAGGCCACTGTCTATGGAGCAGTACTTC
TRBV7-9	TRBJ2-7	TRBD2	many	CASSPSGLAGREQYF	TGTGCCAGCAGCCCCAGCGGACTAGCGGGACGCGAGCAGTACTTC
TRBV12-3/TRBV12-4	TRBJ2-7	-	-	CASSFYICSATTRAPYEQYF	-
TRBV7-2	TRBJ2-5	TRBD2	-	CASSPLGLAGEETQYF	TGTGCCAGCAGCCCTTTAGGACTAGCGGGAGAGGAGACCCAGTACTTC
TRBV7-9	TRBJ1-1	-	-	CASSLVVGAYEAFF	TGTGCCAGCAGCTTAGTTGTAGGGGCGTATGAAGCTTTCTTC
TRBV9	TRBJ2-1	-	-	CASSIEGLNNEQFF	TGTGCCAGCTCCATCGAGGGTTTAAACAATGAGCAGTTCTTC
TRBV5-1	TRBJ2-2	TRBD1	-	CASSLVVGGAGELFF	TGCGCCAGCAGCTTGGTTGTAGGGGGCGCCGGGGAGCTGTTTTTT
TRBV5-1	TRBJ1-2	-	-	CASSLALDGTPIYGYTF	TGCGCCAGCAGCTTGGCCTTGGACGGGACACCTATTTACGGCTACACCTTC
TRBV13	TRBJ2-7	-	many	CASSASGAYEQYF	TGTGCCAGCAGCGCTTCGGGGGCCTACGAGCAGTACTTC
TRBV20-1	TRBJ1-1	-	-	CSAPWGGTEAFF	TGCAGTGCCCCTTGGGGGGGCACTGAAGCTTTCTTT
TRBV6-2/TRBV6-3	TRBJ1-4	-	-	CASSYTEANEKLFF	TGTGCCAGCAGTTACACCGAAGCGAATGAAAAACTGTTTTTT
TRBV27	TRBJ2-7	TRBD2	many	CAVTGEGGEQYF	TGTGCCGTCACCGGGGAGGGAGGGGAGCAGTACTTC
TRBV5-1	TRBJ2-7	-	many	CASSLAGTPYEQYF	TGCGCCAGCAGCTTAGCAGGCACCCCCTACGAGCAGTACTTC
TRBV5-8	TRBJ2-7	-	many	CASSTDSSYEQYF	TGTGCCAGCAGCACAGACAGCTCCTACGAGCAGTACTTC
TRBV7-2	TRBJ2-1	TRBD1	-	CASSLLQGANNEQFF	TGTGCCAGCAGCTTACTACAGGGGGCCAACAATGAGCAGTTCTTC
TRBV30	TRBJ1-1	-	many	CAWNQGAGTEAFF	TGTGCCTGGAATCAAGGGGCGGGCACTGAAGCTTTCTTT
TRBV12-3/TRBV12-4	TRBJ1-2	-	many	CASREAVRGNYGYTF	TGTGCCAGCAGGGAGGCCGTCAGGGGAAACTATGGCTACACCTTC
TRBV25-1	TRBJ2-5	TRBD1	-	CASSARVDRGQETQYF	TGTGCCAGCAGTGCTAGGGTGGACAGGGGGCAGGAGACCCAGTACTTC
TRBV7-8	TRBJ2-1	-	many	CASSPPNNEQFF	TGTGCCAGCAGCCCGCCAAACAATGAGCAGTTCTTC
TRBV7-2	TRBJ2-1	-	-	CASTKDHDGYNEQFF	TGTGCCAGCACCAAAGACCATGACGGTTACAATGAGCAGTTCTTC
TRBV20-1	TRBJ2-7	TRBD2	many	CSASLLGPGLAGGSYEQYF	TGCAGTGCTAGTTTGCTGGGACCGGGACTAGCGGGGGGCTCCTACGAGCAGTACTTC
TRBV14	TRBJ2-1	-	few	CASSQNRAYNEQFF	TGTGCCAGCAGCCAAAACAGGGCCTACAATGAGCAGTTCTTC
TRBV20-1	TRBJ2-3	TRBD2	once	CSANLLAGTTDTQYF	TGCAGTGCCAATTTACTAGCGGGGACCACAGATACGCAGTATTTT
TRBV11-1	TRBJ2-1	-	-	CARDRTDNEQFF	TGTGCTAGAGATAGGACAGACAATGAGCAGTTCTTC
TRBV7-9	TRBJ2-3	-	many	CASSLGNRDTDTQYF	TGTGCCAGCAGCTTAGGGAACAGGGACACAGATACGCAGTATTTT
TRBV5-8	TRBJ1-2	TRBD1	-	CASSLRQGASYGYTF	TGTGCCAGCAGCTTGAGGCAGGGGGCGAGCTATGGCTACACCTTC
TRBV7-9	TRBJ1-2	-	-	CASSLDIKQDGGYTF	TGTGCCAGCAGCTTAGACATTAAACAGGACGGGGGCTACACCTTC
TRBV7-7	TRBJ2-2	-	-	CASSRDEGGPNTGELFF	TGTGCCAGCAGCCGAGACGAGGGGGGCCCGAACACCGGGGAGCTGTTTTTT
TRBV4-2	TRBJ2-2	TRBD2	many	CASSQGLAGNTGELFF	TGTGCCAGCAGCCAAGGACTAGCGGGAAACACCGGGGAGCTGTTTTTT
TRBV7-9	TRBJ2-5	TRBD2	many	CASSLARLKLAGVLYQETQYF	TGTGCCAGCAGCTTGGCCAGACTGAAACTAGCGGGGGTTTTGTACCAAGAGACCCAGTACTTC
TRBV10-3	TRBJ1-2	-	-	CAISDGALLNSYTF	TGTGCCATCAGTGACGGGGCTCTTCTTAATAGCTACACCTTC
TRBV6-6	TRBJ2-3	-	many	CASSYSASTDTQYF	TGTGCCAGCAGTTACTCGGCATCCACAGATACGCAGTATTTT
TRBV30	TRBJ2-3	-	many	CAWSRDSTDTQYF	TGTGCCTGGAGCCGGGACAGCACAGATACGCAGTATTTT
TRBV7-2	TRBJ2-1	-	-	CASSFFNGGRGEQFF	TGTGCCAGCAGCTTTTTTAACGGGGGCCGGGGCGAGCAGTTCTTC
TRBV14	TRBJ1-5	-	many	CASSRQALGPQHF	TGTGCCAGCAGCAGACAGGCCCTAGGACCCCAGCATTTT